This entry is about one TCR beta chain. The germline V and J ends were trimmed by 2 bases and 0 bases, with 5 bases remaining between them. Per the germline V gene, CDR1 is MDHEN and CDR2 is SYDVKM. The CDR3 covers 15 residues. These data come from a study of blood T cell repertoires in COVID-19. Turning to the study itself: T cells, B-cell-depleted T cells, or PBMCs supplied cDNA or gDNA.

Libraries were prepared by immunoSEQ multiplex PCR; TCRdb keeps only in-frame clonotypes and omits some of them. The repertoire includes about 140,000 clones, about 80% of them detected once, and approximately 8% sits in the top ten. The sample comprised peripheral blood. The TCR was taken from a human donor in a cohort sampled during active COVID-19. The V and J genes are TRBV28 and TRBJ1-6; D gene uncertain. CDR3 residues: CASSLRGSYNSPLHF. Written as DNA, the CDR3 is TGTGCCAGCAGTTTAAGAGGCTCCTATAATTCACCCCTCCACTTT. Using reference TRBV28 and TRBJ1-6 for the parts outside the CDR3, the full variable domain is DVKVTQSSRYLVKRTGEKVFLECVQDMDHENMFWYRQDPGLGLRLIYFSYDVKMKEKGDIPEGYSVSREKKERFSLILESASTNQTSMYLCASSLRGSYNSPLHFGNGTRLTVT.